This T cell receptor (beta chain) was identified during a study of blood T cell repertoires in COVID-19. The CDR3 loop spans 16 amino acids. Germline assignment: CDR1 MGHDK and CDR2 SYGVNS. After removal of 4 bases from V and 1 base from J, the junction contained 7 bases not matched to a gene. As handled by the study authors: Nucleated cell number was recorded as an estimate derived from reference gene primer amplification. Assay used: immunoSEQ multiplex PCR; TCRdb lists only in-frame clones, some missing. V and J calls and clone size are those listed in that table; D and trimming were worked out from the DNA. The table has 100,000 to 150,000 clones, about 88% seen once.

This TCR was sampled from a woman older than 75 with acute or convalescent COVID-19. Sequencing was carried out using peripheral blood. J is TRBJ2-5 and V is TRBV25-1; 9 bases fit TRBD1. CDR3 sequence reads: CASSGPGTGFQETQYF. The CDR3 DNA is TGTGCCAGCAGTGGCCCTGGGACAGGGTTCCAAGAGACCCAGTACTTC.